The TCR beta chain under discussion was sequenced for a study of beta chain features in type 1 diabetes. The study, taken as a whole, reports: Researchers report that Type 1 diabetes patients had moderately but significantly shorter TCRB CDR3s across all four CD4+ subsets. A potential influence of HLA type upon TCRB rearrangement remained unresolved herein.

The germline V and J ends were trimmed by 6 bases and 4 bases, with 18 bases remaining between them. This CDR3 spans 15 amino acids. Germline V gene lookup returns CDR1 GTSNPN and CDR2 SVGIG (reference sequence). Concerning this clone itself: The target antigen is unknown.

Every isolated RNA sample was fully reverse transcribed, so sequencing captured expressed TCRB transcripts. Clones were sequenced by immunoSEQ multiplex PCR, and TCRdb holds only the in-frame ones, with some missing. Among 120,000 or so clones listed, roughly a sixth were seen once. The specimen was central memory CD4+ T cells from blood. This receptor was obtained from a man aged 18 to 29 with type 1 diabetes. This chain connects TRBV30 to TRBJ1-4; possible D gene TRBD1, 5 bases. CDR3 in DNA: TGTGCCTGCCGTCCGGCGGGCAGGGATAATGAAAAACTGTTTTTT. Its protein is CACRPAGRDNEKLFF.